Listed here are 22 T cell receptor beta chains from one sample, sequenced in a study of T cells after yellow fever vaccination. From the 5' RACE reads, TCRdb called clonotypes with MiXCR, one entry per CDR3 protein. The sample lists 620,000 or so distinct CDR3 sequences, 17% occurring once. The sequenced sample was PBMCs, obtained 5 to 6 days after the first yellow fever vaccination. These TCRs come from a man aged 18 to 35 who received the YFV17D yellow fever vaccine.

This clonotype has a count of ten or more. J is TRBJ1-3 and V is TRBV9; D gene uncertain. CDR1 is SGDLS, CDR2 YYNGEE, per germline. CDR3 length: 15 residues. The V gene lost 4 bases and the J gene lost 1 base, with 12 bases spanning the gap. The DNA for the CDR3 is TGTGCCAGCAGCAAGGACCTGTCTTCTGGAAACACCATATATTTT. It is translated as CASSKDLSSGNTIYF.

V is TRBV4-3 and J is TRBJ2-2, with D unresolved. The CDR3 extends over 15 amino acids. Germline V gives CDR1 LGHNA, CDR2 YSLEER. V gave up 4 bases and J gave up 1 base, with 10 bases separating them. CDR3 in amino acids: CASSPQTWNTGELFF. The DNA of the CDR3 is TGCGCCAGCAGCCCACAGACTTGGAACACCGGGGAGCTGTTTTTT.

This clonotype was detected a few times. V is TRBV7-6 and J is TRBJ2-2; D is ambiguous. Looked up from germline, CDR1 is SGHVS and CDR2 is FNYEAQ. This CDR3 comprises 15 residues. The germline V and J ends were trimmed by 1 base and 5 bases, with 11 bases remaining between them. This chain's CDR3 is CASSLVPVGTGELFF. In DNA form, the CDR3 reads TGTGCCAGCAGCTTAGTCCCCGTGGGGACCGGGGAGCTGTTTTTT.

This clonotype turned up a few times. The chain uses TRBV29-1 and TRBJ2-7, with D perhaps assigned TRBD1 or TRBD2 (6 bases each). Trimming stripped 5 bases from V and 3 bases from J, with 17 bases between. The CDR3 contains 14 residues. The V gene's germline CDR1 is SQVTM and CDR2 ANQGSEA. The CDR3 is CSVNPGVGGYEQYF. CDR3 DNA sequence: TGCAGCGTTAACCCAGGGGTCGGGGGCTACGAGCAGTACTTC.

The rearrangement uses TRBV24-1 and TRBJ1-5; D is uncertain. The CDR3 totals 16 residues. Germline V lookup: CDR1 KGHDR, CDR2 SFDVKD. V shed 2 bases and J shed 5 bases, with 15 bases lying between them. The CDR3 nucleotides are TGTGCCACCAGTGATTCCACGGGGTTGCCCGATCAGCCCCAGCATTTT. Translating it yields CATSDSTGLPDQPQHF.

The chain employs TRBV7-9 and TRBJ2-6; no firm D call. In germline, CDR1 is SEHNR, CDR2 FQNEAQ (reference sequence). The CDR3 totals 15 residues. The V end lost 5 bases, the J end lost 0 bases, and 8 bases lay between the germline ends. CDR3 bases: TGTGCCAGCAGCACTCCGGTCTCTGGGGCCAACGTCCTGACTTTC. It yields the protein CASSTPVSGANVLTF.

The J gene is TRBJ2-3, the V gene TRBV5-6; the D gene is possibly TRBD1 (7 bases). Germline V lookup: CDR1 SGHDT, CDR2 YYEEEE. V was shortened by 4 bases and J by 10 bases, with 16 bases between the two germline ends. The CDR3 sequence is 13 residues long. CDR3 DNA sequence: TGTGCCAGCAGCACCGGGACTCAGGGGGCGCAGTATTTT. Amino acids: CASSTGTQGAQYF.

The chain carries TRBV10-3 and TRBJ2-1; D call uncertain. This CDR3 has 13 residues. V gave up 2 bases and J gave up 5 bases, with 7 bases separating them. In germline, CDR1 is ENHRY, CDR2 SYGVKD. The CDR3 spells CAISEDLDNEQFF. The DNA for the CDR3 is TGTGCCATCAGTGAGGACCTGGACAATGAGCAGTTCTTC.

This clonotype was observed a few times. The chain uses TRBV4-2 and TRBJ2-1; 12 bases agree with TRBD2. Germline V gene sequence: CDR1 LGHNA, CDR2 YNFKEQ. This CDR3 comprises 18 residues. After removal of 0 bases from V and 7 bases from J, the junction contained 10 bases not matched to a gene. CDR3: CASSQESLAGGIVNEQFF. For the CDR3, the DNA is TGTGCCAGCAGCCAAGAAAGCCTAGCGGGGGGGATAGTAAATGAGCAGTTCTTC.

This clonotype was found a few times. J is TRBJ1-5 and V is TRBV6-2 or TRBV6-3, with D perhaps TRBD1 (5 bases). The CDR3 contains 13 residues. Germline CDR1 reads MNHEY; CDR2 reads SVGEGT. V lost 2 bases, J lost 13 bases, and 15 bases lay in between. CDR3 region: CASSYTDPGPQHF. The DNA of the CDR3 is TGTGCCAGCAGTTACACCGACCCGGGACCGCAGCATTTT.

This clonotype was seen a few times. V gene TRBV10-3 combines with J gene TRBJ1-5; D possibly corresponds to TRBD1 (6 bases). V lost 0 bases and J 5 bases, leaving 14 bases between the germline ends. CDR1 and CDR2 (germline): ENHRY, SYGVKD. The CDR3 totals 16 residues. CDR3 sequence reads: CAISESSGTLHQPQHF. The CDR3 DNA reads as TGTGCCATCAGTGAGTCATCCGGGACACTACATCAGCCCCAGCATTTT.

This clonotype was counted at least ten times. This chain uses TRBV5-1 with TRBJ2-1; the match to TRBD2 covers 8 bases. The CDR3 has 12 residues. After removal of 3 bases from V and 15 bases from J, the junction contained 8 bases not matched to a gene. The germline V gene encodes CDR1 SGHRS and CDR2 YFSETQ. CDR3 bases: TGCGCCAGCAGCTCCGGGACTAGGGTGACGTTCTTC. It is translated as CASSSGTRVTFF.

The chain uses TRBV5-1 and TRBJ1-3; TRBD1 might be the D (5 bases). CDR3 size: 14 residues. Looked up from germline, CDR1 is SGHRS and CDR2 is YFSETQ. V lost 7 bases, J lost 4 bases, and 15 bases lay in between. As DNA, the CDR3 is TGCGCCAGCCCCATCCGGGGACCCGGAAACACCATATATTTT. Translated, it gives CASPIRGPGNTIYF. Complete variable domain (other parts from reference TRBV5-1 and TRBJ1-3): KAGVTQTPRYLIKTRGQQVTLSCSPISGHRSVSWYQQTPGQGLQFLFEYFSETQRNKGNFPGRFSGRQFSNSRSEMNVSTLELGDSALYLCASPIRGPGNTIYFGEGSWLTVV.

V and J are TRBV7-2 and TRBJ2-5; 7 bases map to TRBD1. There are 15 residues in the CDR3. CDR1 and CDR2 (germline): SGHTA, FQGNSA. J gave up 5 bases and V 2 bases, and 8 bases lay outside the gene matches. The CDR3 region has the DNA TGTGCCAGCAGCTTAAGACAGGGACGAAGGGAGACCCAGTACTTC. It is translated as CASSLRQGRRETQYF.

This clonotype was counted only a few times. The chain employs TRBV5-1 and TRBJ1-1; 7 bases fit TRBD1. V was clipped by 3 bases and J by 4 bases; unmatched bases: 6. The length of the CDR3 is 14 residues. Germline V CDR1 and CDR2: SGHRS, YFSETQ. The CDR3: CASSYRQGVTEAFF. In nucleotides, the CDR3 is TGCGCCAGCAGCTATAGACAGGGAGTCACTGAAGCTTTCTTT.

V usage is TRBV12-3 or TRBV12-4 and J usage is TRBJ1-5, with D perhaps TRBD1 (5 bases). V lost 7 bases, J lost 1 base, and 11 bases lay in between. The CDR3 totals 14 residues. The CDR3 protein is CASTLGQSNQPQHF. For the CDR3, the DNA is TGTGCCAGCACCTTGGGGCAAAGCAATCAGCCCCAGCATTTT.

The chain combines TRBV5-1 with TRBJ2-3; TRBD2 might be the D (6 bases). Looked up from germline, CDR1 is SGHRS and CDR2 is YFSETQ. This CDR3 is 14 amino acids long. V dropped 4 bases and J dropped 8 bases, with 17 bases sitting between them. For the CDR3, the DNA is TGCGCCAGCAGCCAACTAGCTGAGCAGGGTACGCAGTATTTT. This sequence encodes CASSQLAEQGTQYF.

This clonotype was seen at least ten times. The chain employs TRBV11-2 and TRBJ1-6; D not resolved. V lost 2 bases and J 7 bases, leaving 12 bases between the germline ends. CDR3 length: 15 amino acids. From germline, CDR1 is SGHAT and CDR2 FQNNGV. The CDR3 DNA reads TGTGCCAGCAGCTTACATCCGGGTAGCAATTCACCCCTCCACTTT. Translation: CASSLHPGSNSPLHF.

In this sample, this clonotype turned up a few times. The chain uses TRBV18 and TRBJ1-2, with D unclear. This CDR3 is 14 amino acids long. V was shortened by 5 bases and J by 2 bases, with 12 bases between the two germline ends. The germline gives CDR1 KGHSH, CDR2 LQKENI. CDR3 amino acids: CASSIPWVNYGYTF. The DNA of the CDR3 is TGTGCCAGCTCAATCCCTTGGGTGAACTATGGCTACACCTTC. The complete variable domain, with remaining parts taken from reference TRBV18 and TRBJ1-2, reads NAGVMQNPRHLVRRRGQEARLRCSPMKGHSHVYWYRQLPEEGLKFMVYLQKENIIDESGMPKERFSAEFPKEGPSILRIQQVVRGDSAAYFCASSIPWVNYGYTFGSGTRLTVV.

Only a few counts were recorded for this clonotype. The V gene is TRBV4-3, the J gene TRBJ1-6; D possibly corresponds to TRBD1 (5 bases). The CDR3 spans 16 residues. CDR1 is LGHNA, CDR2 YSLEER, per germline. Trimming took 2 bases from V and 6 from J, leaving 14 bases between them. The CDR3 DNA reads TGCGCCAGCAGCCAAATAGGGGACTTGATTAATTCACCCCTCCACTTT. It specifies CASSQIGDLINSPLHF.

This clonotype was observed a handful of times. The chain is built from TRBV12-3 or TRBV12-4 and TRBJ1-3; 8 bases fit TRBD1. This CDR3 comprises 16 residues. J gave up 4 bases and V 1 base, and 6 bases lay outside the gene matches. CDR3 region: CASSLEAGGLGNTIYF. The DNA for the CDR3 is TGTGCCAGCAGTTTAGAGGCAGGGGGCTTGGGAAACACCATATATTTT.

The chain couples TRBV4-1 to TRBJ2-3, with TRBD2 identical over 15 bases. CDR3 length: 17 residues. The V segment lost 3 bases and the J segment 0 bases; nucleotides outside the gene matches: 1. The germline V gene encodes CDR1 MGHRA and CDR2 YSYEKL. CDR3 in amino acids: CASSHGLAGGSTDTQYF. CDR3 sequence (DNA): TGCGCCAGCAGCCACGGACTAGCGGGGGGGAGCACAGATACGCAGTATTTT.